Below, 26 T cell receptor beta chains from the same sample are listed, as sequenced in a study of T cell clonality in common variable immunodeficiency. The method was immunoSEQ multiplex PCR; TCRdb's version includes in-frame clones alone and lacks a portion of them. The data show tens of thousands of clones, with none appearing a single time. These receptors have no known antigen. Study-level findings and limits: Common variable immunodeficiency TCR beta sequences reportedly had fewer deletions and N-nucleotide insertions.

Sequenced input: peripheral blood mononuclear cells. These TCRs come from a human donor with common variable immunodeficiency.

This clone was counted many times. At one end, the junction sequence differs from germline, possibly due to a read error. Read data end 3 residues before the CDR3 end; the end is taken from the germline J gene. The chain links TRBV4-2 to TRBJ2-1, with D perhaps matching TRBD2 (6 bases). Germline lookup yields CDR1 LGHNA and CDR2 YNFKEQ. This CDR3 is 14 amino acids long. The DNA read from the CDR3 is TGCGTCAGCAGCGTAGATAGCGGAAACAATGAG. This encodes CVSSVDSGNNE. The CDR3 in its entirety is CVSSVDSGNNEQFF.

This clone showed up many times. The read finishes 3 residues shy of the CDR3 end, and the germline J gene is used to complete it. The genes are TRBV20-1 and TRBJ2-2; tentatively, D is TRBD1 (6 bases). Germline CDR1 is DFQATT and CDR2 is SNEGSKA (reference sequence). Between the trimmed V and J ends, which lost 6 bases and 5 bases, there was a span of 19 bases. The CDR3 is made up of 15 amino acids. This CDR3 is CSALIPTGKTGELFF. The sequenced part of the CDR3 DNA is TGCAGTGCCCTAATCCCGACAGGAAAGACCGGGGAG.

There are many counts of this clone. The CDR3 end is not reached by the read, which stops 3 residues before it; the germline J gene fills it in. The J gene is TRBJ2-1, the V gene TRBV10-1, with TRBD2 as a possible D gene (5 bases). CDR3 length: 15 residues. Germline V gives CDR1 WNHNN, CDR2 SYGVQD (reference sequence). V lost 0 bases, J lost 6 bases, and 12 bases lay in between. Partial CDR3 DNA: TGCGCCAGCAGTGAGTCGATGGCGAGCGGCAATGAG. Translating gives CASSESMASGNE. The entire CDR3 protein reads CASSESMASGNEQFF.

This clone was counted at least ten times. The CDR3 end falls 3 residues outside the read, so it is completed with the germline J gene. The genes are TRBV27 and TRBJ1-2, with 7 bases identical to TRBD1. The V segment lost 6 bases and the J segment 3 bases; nucleotides outside the gene matches: 7. The CDR3 consists of 14 residues. The V gene's germline CDR1 is MNHEY and CDR2 SMNVEV (reference sequence). The chain's CDR3 is CASRQTGRDYGYTF. CDR3 DNA, as far as it was read: TGTGCCAGCAGACAGACAGGGCGAGACTATGGC.

This clone has a count of ten or more. The missing CDR3 end, 3 residues past where the read stops, is filled in from the germline J gene. This chain connects TRBV20-1 to TRBJ2-3; D is possibly TRBD1 (7 bases). V gave up 6 bases and J gave up 0 bases, with 16 bases separating them. The length of the CDR3 is 15 residues. CDR1 DFQATT and CDR2 SNEGSKA come from the germline V gene (reference sequence). The CDR3 sequence is CSAVSRGVSTDTQYF. CDR3 bases read: TGCAGTGCCGTCTCCAGGGGGGTTAGCACAGATACG.

This clone showed up many times. With the read ending 3 residues before the CDR3 end, the germline J gene is used to fill in that end. J is TRBJ2-5 and V is TRBV5-8, with 7 bases that match TRBD2. CDR1 and CDR2 (germline): SGHTS, YDEGEE. V lost 4 bases to trimming and J lost 5 bases; unmatched junction nucleotides: 8. This CDR3 has 14 residues. CDR3 DNA, as far as it was read: TGTGCCAGCAGCGTTGGACTAGTCCATGAGACC. It yields the protein CASSVGLVHET. The whole CDR3 region reads CASSVGLVHETQYF.

In its sample, this clone was seen many times. The CDR3 end falls 3 residues outside the read, so it is completed with the germline J gene. The sample contains more than one DNA sequence encoding this CDR3. The chain recombines TRBV6-2 or TRBV6-3 with TRBJ2-1; 10 positions match TRBD2. Germline lookup yields CDR1 MNHEY and CDR2 SVGEGT. This CDR3 has 16 residues. V gave up 7 bases and J gave up 7 bases; unmatched junction bases: 13. The part of the CDR3 DNA that was read is TGTGCCAGCACCCAATCTAAGCGGGGGGGCCGTAATGAG. This encodes CASTQSKRGGRNE. The full CDR3 reads CASTQSKRGGRNEQFF.

This clone was picked up many times. The DNA ends 3 residues before the CDR3 does, and the rest of the CDR3 is filled in from the germline J gene. The V gene is TRBV7-2, the J gene TRBJ2-1; D unresolved. Germline V gives CDR1 SGHTA, CDR2 FQGNSA. This CDR3 is built from 15 residues. V shed 3 bases and J shed 0 bases, with 9 bases lying between them. Here the CDR3 reads CASSFGLSSYNEQFF. CDR3 bases read: TGTGCCAGCAGCTTTGGTCTTAGCTCCTACAATGAG.

This clone was found many times. The read stops 3 residues short of the end of the CDR3; the missing end is completed from the germline J gene. The chain carries TRBV5-1 and TRBJ1-2, with 7 nucleotides matching TRBD1. The CDR3 extends over 14 amino acids. V shed 4 bases and J 7 bases; nucleotides not matched to a gene: 10. Germline V gene data show CDR1 as SGHRS and CDR2 as YFSETQ. CDR3 DNA, as far as it was read: TGCGCCAGCAGCAAGGGGGCCGGGGCAGGTGGC. Protein sequence: CASSKGAGAGG. The complete CDR3 sequence is CASSKGAGAGGYTF. The full variable domain, rest sourced from reference TRBV5-1 and TRBJ1-2, is KAGVTQTPRYLIKTRGQQVTLSCSPISGHRSVSWYQQTPGQGLQFLFEYFSETQRNKGNFPGRFSGRQFSNSRSEMNVSTLELGDSALYLCASSKGAGAGGYTFGSGTRLTVV.

This clone was counted at least ten times. The sequence runs out 3 residues before the end of the CDR3; the remainder is reconstructed from the germline J gene. This chain joins TRBV19 and TRBJ2-5, with D perhaps TRBD2 (5 bases). V lost 6 bases and J lost 4, with 15 bases in between. Germline CDR1 is LNHDA and CDR2 is SQIVND (reference sequence). This CDR3 comprises 14 residues. The CDR3 bases that were read are TGTGCCAGTAGCCCCACAGCGGCCCCAGAGACC. As protein: CASSPTAAPET. The complete CDR3 sequence is CASSPTAAPETQYF.

In this sample, this clone turned up many times. The CDR3 extends 3 residues past the end of the read, so its final part is completed from the germline J gene. The V gene is TRBV7-8, the J gene TRBJ2-3; tentatively, D is TRBD2 (6 bases). The ends were cut back, 5 bases at V and 3 bases at J, with 18 bases in the middle. Looked up from germline, CDR1 is SGHVS and CDR2 is FQNEAQ. The CDR3 spans 16 residues. CDR3 DNA (partial): TGTGCCAGCAGCCGCGAGGGGCGGGGTGGGACAGATACG. It yields the protein CASSREGRGGTDT. In full, the CDR3 is CASSREGRGGTDTQYF.

This clone is labeled medium-sized. The read finishes 3 residues shy of the CDR3 end, and the germline J gene is used to complete it. The V gene is TRBV5-1, the J gene TRBJ1-2; 9 nucleotides line up with TRBD1. The germline V gene encodes CDR1 SGHRS and CDR2 YFSETQ. The CDR3 has 15 residues. The sequenced CDR3 bases are TGCGCCAGCAGCTTGGGGGGACAGGGTTCGGGCGGC. Translating it yields CASSLGGQGSGG. The entire CDR3 reads CASSLGGQGSGGYTF.

Many counts were recorded for this clone. The read terminates 3 residues ahead of where the CDR3 ends, so the germline J gene completes it. V is TRBV20-1 and J is TRBJ2-7; TRBD2 agrees at 7 bases. The CDR3 has 12 residues. CDR1 is DFQATT, CDR2 SNEGSKA, per germline (reference sequence). Trimming took 5 bases from V and 5 from J; bases not matched to a gene: 6. The covered CDR3 bases are TGCAGTGCTGCGGGACTAACCAACGAG. The encoded protein is CSAAGLTNE. The whole CDR3 sequence is CSAAGLTNEQYF.

The table lists this clone with many counts. The read terminates 3 residues before the CDR3 end, so the remaining end is supplied by the germline J gene. This chain joins TRBV29-1 and TRBJ1-1; 7 positions agree with TRBD1. The germline CDR1 and CDR2 sequences are SQVTM and ANQGSEA. Unmatched junction bases numbered 2, after V lost 7 bases and J lost 3 bases. The CDR3 covers 11 residues. The CDR3 loop reads CSGTGDTEAFF. The sequenced CDR3 bases are TGCAGCGGAACAGGGGACACTGAA.

This clone was seen at least ten times. The read terminates 3 residues before the CDR3 end, so the remaining end is supplied by the germline J gene. This chain joins TRBV5-6 and TRBJ2-1; TRBD1 is a possible D gene (5 bases). CDR3 length equals 15 residues. Per the germline V gene, CDR1 is SGHDT and CDR2 is YYEEEE. Trimming removed 2 bases from V and 5 bases from J, with 14 bases in between. The CDR3 loop is CASSFYWQGHNEQFF. The CDR3 bases that were read are TGTGCCAGCAGCTTCTATTGGCAGGGCCACAATGAG.

The sample holds many counts of this clone. The read stops 3 residues short of the end of the CDR3; the missing end is completed from the germline J gene. This chain connects TRBV7-9 to TRBJ1-6; D not certain. The CDR3 has 14 amino acids. Germline V gene lookup returns CDR1 SEHNR and CDR2 FQNEAQ (reference sequence). V was cut by 3 bases and J by 8 bases, with 11 bases left in between. The CDR3 loop reads CASSFGRLDSPLHF. The sequenced part of the CDR3 DNA is TGTGCCAGCAGCTTCGGAAGACTCGATTCACCC.

This clone was found a few times. The CDR3 DNA, read in part, is TGTGCCAGCAGTCTCCACCCTAGATCGGAGACC. Translated, it gives CASSLHPRSET. The entire CDR3 is CASSLHPRSETQYF. The chain uses TRBV27 and TRBJ2-5; unclear D gene. The read stops 3 residues short of the end of the CDR3; the missing end is completed from the germline J gene. CDR1 and CDR2 (germline): MNHEY, SMNVEV (reference sequence). Trimming left V 5 bases short and J 5 bases short, with 15 bases between. The CDR3 is 14 residues long.

This clone has at least ten counts. The read ends 3 residues before the CDR3 terminus; that terminus is restored from the germline J gene. The V gene is TRBV7-8, the J gene TRBJ2-2, with 12 positions matching TRBD2. With 1 base clipped from V and 2 bases from J, the junction kept 5 bases outside the gene matches. The CDR3 sequence is 18 residues long. Germline CDR1 and CDR2: SGHVS and FQNEAQ. The chain's CDR3 is CASSLGSSGGANTGELFF. The CDR3 bases that were read are TGTGCCAGCAGCTTAGGTTCTAGCGGGGGGGCTAACACCGGGGAG.

This clone was detected ten times or more. Read data end 3 residues before the CDR3 end; the end is taken from the germline J gene. This sequence joins TRBV2 and TRBJ2-5; 7 nucleotides align to TRBD2. Germline CDR1 and CDR2: SNHLY and FYNNEI. Trimming removed 5 bases from V and 1 base from J; junction bases left unmatched: 4. The CDR3 totals 14 residues. The chain's CDR3 is CASSPRGFQETQYF. Partial CDR3 DNA: TGTGCCAGCAGTCCGCGGGGGTTCCAAGAGACC.

Within the sample, this clone is medium-sized. The sequenced fragment ends 3 residues before the CDR3 boundary, so the rest is inferred from the germline J gene. This chain links TRBV29-1 with TRBJ2-7, with 7 bases lining up with TRBD2. V was clipped by 4 bases and J by 4 bases; unmatched bases: 7. This CDR3 is 13 amino acids long. The germline gives CDR1 SQVTM, CDR2 ANQGSEA. The CDR3 DNA, read in part, is TGCAGCGTTGGAGGGGCGCGGGGGTACGAG. This translates into CSVGGARGYE. The entire CDR3 protein reads CSVGGARGYEQYF.

This clone was observed many times. The read terminates 3 residues ahead of where the CDR3 ends, so the germline J gene completes it. This chain links TRBV7-7 with TRBJ2-7; the match to TRBD1 covers 7 bases. CDR1 and CDR2 (germline): SSHAT, FNYEAQ (reference sequence). Trimming cost V 1 base and J 2 bases; bases outside gene matches: 5. The CDR3 runs to 15 residues. The part of the CDR3 DNA that was read is TGTGCCAGCAGCTTAGGCAGGGGGTCCCCCTACGAG. Protein product: CASSLGRGSPYE. Given in full, the CDR3 is CASSLGRGSPYEQYF.

This CDR3 reads CASSEWGGPNYGYTF. The CDR3 bases that were read are TGTGCCAGCAGTGAGTGGGGCGGACCTAACTATGGC. The rearrangement uses TRBV6-1 and TRBJ1-2; possibly TRBD1 for D (5 bases). Read data end 3 residues before the CDR3 end; the end is taken from the germline J gene. Germline loops: CDR1 MNHNS, CDR2 SASEGT. V lost 3 bases, J lost 0 bases, and 11 bases lay in between. The CDR3 contains 15 residues.

This clone was recorded at least ten times. Read data end 3 residues before the CDR3 end; the end is taken from the germline J gene. The chain uses TRBV5-1 and TRBJ2-7; possible D gene TRBD2, 6 bases. CDR1 and CDR2 from the germline V gene are SGHRS and YFSETQ. Trimming took off 0 bases at V and 5 bases at J, with 18 bases between the two ends. The CDR3 totals 16 residues. Partial CDR3 DNA: TGCGCCAGCAGCTTGGAGGGATCGGCGGGGTTCAACGAG. This codes for CASSLEGSAGFNE. The full CDR3 is CASSLEGSAGFNEQYF.

This clone showed up many times. CDR3 amino acids: CASRQIDRANQPQHF. The part of the CDR3 DNA that was read is TGTGCCAGTAGACAAATAGACAGGGCTAATCAGCCC. The chain employs TRBV27 and TRBJ1-5, with 7 bases fitting TRBD1. The CDR3 extends 3 residues past the end of the read, so its final part is completed from the germline J gene. The CDR3 has 15 residues. CDR1 is MNHEY and CDR2 is SMNVEV in the germline V gene (reference sequence). V trimming: 9 bases; J trimming: 4 bases; junction bases outside the gene matches: 12.

This clone was counted at least ten times. The read terminates 3 residues ahead of where the CDR3 ends, so the germline J gene completes it. The genes are TRBV20-1 and TRBJ2-7, with D possibly matching TRBD1 (6 bases). The ends were cut back, 4 bases at V and 6 bases at J, with 16 bases in the middle. The length of the CDR3 is 13 residues. Germline loops: CDR1 DFQATT, CDR2 SNEGSKA (reference sequence). CDR3 DNA (partial): TGCAGTGCTATTCGGGACAATGGGGCCGAG. Translated: CSAIRDNGAE. The full CDR3 reads CSAIRDNGAEQYF.

There are many counts of this clone. The sequence runs out 3 residues before the end of the CDR3; the remainder is reconstructed from the germline J gene. The rearrangement uses TRBV5-1 and TRBJ1-2, with D tentatively TRBD1 (6 bases). Germline V CDR1 and CDR2: SGHRS, YFSETQ. The CDR3 totals 14 residues. The germline V and J ends were trimmed by 0 bases and 7 bases, with 13 bases remaining between them. CDR3 sequence: CASSLDRAGGGYTF. The CDR3 bases that were read are TGCGCCAGCAGCTTGGACAGGGCGGGCGGTGGC.